The 26 T cell receptor beta chains below were found in one sample sequenced in a study of Graves' ophthalmopathy and Graves' hyperthyroidism. The study amplified TCR beta CDR3 regions using RNA transcripts. Amplification began with first-round RT-PCR using HTBI primers, then second-round multiplex PCR was performed. TCRdb re-called the multiplex PCR reads through MiXCR, storing one row per CDR3 protein. Here the sample spans 740,000 or so distinct CDR3 sequences, roughly two fifths being singletons. Source material: peripheral blood. These receptor sequences come from an adult man with Graves' ophthalmopathy.

This clonotype was seen only a few times. The V call is TRBV7-9, the J call TRBJ1-1, with D unclear. The CDR3 spans 15 residues. Trimming took 0 bases from V and 1 from J, leaving 9 bases between them. Germline CDR1 reads SEHNR; CDR2 reads FQNEAQ (reference sequence). The CDR3 region has the DNA TGTGCCAGCAGCTTAGCGGGTAGCGGGAACACTGAAGCTTTCTTT. It yields the protein CASSLAGSGNTEAFF.

This chain connects TRBV20-1 to TRBJ1-6, with 9 bases that match TRBD1. Germline CDR1 is DFQATT and CDR2 is SNEGSKA (reference sequence). CDR3 size: 14 residues. The V and J ends lost 5 bases and 10 bases, in that order; junction bases with no gene match: 9. DNA of the CDR3: TGCAGTGCTTTTCCGGGACAGGGTGGCTCACCCCTCCACTTT. The encoded protein is CSAFPGQGGSPLHF.

In its sample, this clonotype was seen many times. This rearrangement joins TRBV9 to TRBJ2-5, with D maybe TRBD2 (5 bases). Per the germline V gene, CDR1 is SGDLS and CDR2 is YYNGEE. CDR3 length: 15 amino acids. V lost 0 bases, J lost 5 bases, and 14 bases lay in between. CDR3 in DNA: TGTGCCAGCAGCGTAGGGGAGACCCTCTCGGAGACCCAGTACTTC. It yields the protein CASSVGETLSETQYF.

Many counts were recorded for this clonotype. The chain recombines TRBV25-1 with TRBJ1-2, with TRBD1 as a possible D gene (5 bases). The V gene's germline CDR1 is MGHDK and CDR2 SYGVNS. CDR3 length: 13 residues. The V gene lost 4 bases and the J gene lost 8 bases, with 14 bases spanning the gap. The CDR3 DNA reads TGTGCCAGCAGTGGGCAGGGAAATAAGGGCTACACCTTC. Amino acids: CASSGQGNKGYTF.

This clonotype was recorded once. The chain links TRBV25-1 to TRBJ1-2; TRBD1 matches 7 bases. CDR1 and CDR2 from the germline V gene are MGHDK and SYGVNS. The J segment lost 3 bases and the V segment lost 6 bases, leaving 4 bases of the junction unmatched. The CDR3 consists of 13 residues. This chain's CDR3 is CASSQQGHYGYTF. DNA for the CDR3: TGTGCCAGCAGCCAACAGGGGCACTATGGCTACACCTTC.

In this sample, this clonotype turned up once. This may come from a read error, since a much larger clone is one base off. The V call is TRBV19, the J call TRBJ1-6; D is possibly TRBD1 (5 bases). Germline CDR1 reads LNHDA; CDR2 reads SQIVND (reference sequence). There are 15 residues in the CDR3. The V gene lost 6 bases and the J gene lost 11 bases, with 20 bases spanning the gap. CDR3 protein: CASSQSPGLHPPLHF. The CDR3 DNA sequence: TGTGCCAGTAGCCAATCTCCGGGACTTCATCCACCCCTCCACTTT.

This clonotype was seen more than once but under ten times. The chain employs TRBV6-2 or TRBV6-3 and TRBJ1-2; a weak D match, TRBD1 (6 bases). Trimming left V 5 bases short and J 9 bases short, with 10 bases between. The CDR3 is 11 amino acids. CDR1 is MNHEY and CDR2 is SVGEGT in the germline V gene. CDR3 sequence: CASSHGQSYTF. CDR3 DNA sequence: TGTGCCAGCAGTCACGGACAGAGCTACACCTTC.

Points on this clonotype: Given a much more abundant clone one base away, this may be a read error. V and J are TRBV7-2 and TRBJ1-2; D is undetermined. Per germline, CDR1 SGHTA and CDR2 FQGNSA. The CDR3 totals 14 residues. The CDR3 coding sequence is TGTGCCGGCAGCTTAGCGGTCAGTAACTATGGCTACACCTTC. It is translated as CAGSLAVSNYGYTF.

V gene TRBV10-3 combines with J gene TRBJ2-7; 14 nucleotides agree with TRBD2. CDR1 and CDR2 from the germline V gene are ENHRY and SYGVKD. The CDR3 length is 17 residues. V shed 8 bases, J shed 1 base, and the junction held 10 bases outside the gene matches. This chain's CDR3 is CAIHSGGTSGGSYEQYF. The CDR3, as DNA: TGTGCCATCCATTCCGGAGGGACTAGCGGGGGTTCCTACGAGCAGTACTTC.

This clonotype was detected ten times or more. The V gene is TRBV20-1, the J gene TRBJ1-4, with D unresolved. Deletions cut 5 bases from V and 6 bases from J, with 19 bases between. Germline CDR1 DFQATT, CDR2 SNEGSKA (reference sequence). This CDR3 has 15 amino acids. The CDR3, as DNA: TGCAGTGCTTCCCCGCCTGGGGAATTATATGAAAAACTGTTTTTT. It is translated as CSASPPGELYEKLFF.

This clonotype has a handful of counts. For the CDR3, the DNA is TGTGCCAGCAGTCGACTAGCGGGAGGGCCAAAAGAGACCCAGTACTTC. Residues: CASSRLAGGPKETQYF. This rearrangement joins TRBV6-6 to TRBJ2-5; TRBD2 agrees at 14 bases. V trimming: 5 bases; J trimming: 3 bases; junction bases outside the gene matches: 5. The germline gives CDR1 MNHNY, CDR2 SVGAGI (reference sequence). The CDR3 is 16 amino acids.

This clonotype was counted at least ten times. The V call is TRBV9, the J call TRBJ2-7; D remains unclear. Per germline, CDR1 SGDLS and CDR2 YYNGEE. The ends were cut back, 2 bases at V and 7 bases at J, with 16 bases in the middle. The length of the CDR3 is 14 residues. The CDR3 nucleotides are TGTGCCAGCAGCGTTCAGGAGCTGGCCCGGGAGCAGTACTTC. It encodes CASSVQELAREQYF.

The rearrangement joins TRBV9 to TRBJ1-1; D not certain. Germline values: CDR1 SGDLS, CDR2 YYNGEE. The CDR3 loop spans 15 amino acids. The V gene lost 4 bases and the J gene lost 2 bases, with 15 bases spanning the gap. The CDR3, as DNA: TGTGCCAGCAGCCAAGATCCGGGAAAAAACACTGAAGCTTTCTTT. This sequence encodes CASSQDPGKNTEAFF.

V usage is TRBV10-3 and J usage is TRBJ2-7, with TRBD1 matching over 12 bases. This CDR3 comprises 15 residues. Germline-derived CDR1 and CDR2 are ENHRY and SYGVKD. Trimming at V came to 3 bases and at J to 3 bases, leaving 3 bases not matched to a gene. CDR3 amino acids: CAISDRDRGLYEQYF. As DNA, the CDR3 is TGTGCCATCAGTGACCGGGACAGGGGGCTCTACGAGCAGTACTTC.

This clonotype was picked up many times. The chain combines TRBV7-2 with TRBJ1-6; TRBD1 matches at 9 bases. The germline CDR1 and CDR2 sequences are SGHTA and FQGNSA. J was trimmed by 6 bases and V by 5 bases; bases with no gene match: 8. The CDR3 covers 16 residues. CDR3 loop: CASSRDRERSNSPLHF. CDR3 in DNA: TGTGCCAGCAGCAGGGACAGGGAAAGGAGTAATTCACCCCTCCACTTT.

V is TRBV7-9 and J is TRBJ2-5; a weak D match, TRBD1 (5 bases). Germline loops: CDR1 SEHNR, CDR2 FQNEAQ (reference sequence). CDR3 length equals 14 residues. The germline V and J ends were trimmed by 5 bases and 6 bases, with 16 bases remaining between them. Here the CDR3 reads CASSRTGGPQTQYF. CDR3 DNA: TGTGCCAGCAGCCGTACAGGCGGCCCACAGACCCAGTACTTC.

This clonotype has at least ten counts. The CDR3 region has the DNA TGTGCCACCAGCCGGGGCGGGCAGGTCTACGAGCAGTACTTC. This translates into CATSRGGQVYEQYF. The chain joins TRBV15 to TRBJ2-7; TRBD1 or TRBD2 may be the D gene (5 bases each). Trimming left V 5 bases short and J 3 bases short, with 14 bases between. The CDR3 sequence is 14 residues long. Germline V gives CDR1 LNHNV, CDR2 YYDKDF (reference sequence).

This CDR3 reads CASSRDQGGNQPQHF. Written as DNA, the CDR3 is TGTGCCAGCAGCCGTGACCAGGGTGGCAATCAGCCCCAGCATTTT. The V and J genes are TRBV9 and TRBJ1-5; TRBD1 might be the D (5 bases). CDR1 is SGDLS and CDR2 is YYNGEE in the germline V gene. The CDR3 runs 15 residues. The V end was cut by 4 bases, the J end by 2 bases, with 13 bases between.

This clonotype was recorded at least ten times. The CDR3 region is CSARWLQETQYF. The CDR3 region has the DNA TGCAGTGCTAGATGGTTACAAGAGACCCAGTACTTC. The chain is built from TRBV20-1 and TRBJ2-5; D remains ambiguous. V was cut by 2 bases and J by 2 bases, with 6 bases left in between. Germline assignment: CDR1 DFQATT and CDR2 SNEGSKA (reference sequence). The CDR3 is made up of 12 amino acids.

This clonotype has more than one count but fewer than ten. The V call is TRBV2, the J call TRBJ1-2; D not certain. The CDR3 is made up of 16 amino acids. Germline loops: CDR1 SNHLY, CDR2 FYNNEI. Trimming took off 6 bases at V and 4 bases at J, with 21 bases between the two ends. The CDR3 nucleotides read TGTGCCAGCAGCGCATCAGTTATCGGTCCTGGCTATGGCTACACCTTC. This sequence encodes CASSASVIGPGYGYTF. Together with reference TRBV2 and TRBJ1-2, the CDR3 gives the full variable domain: EPEVTQTPSHQVTQMGQEVILRCVPISNHLYFYWYRQILGQKVEFLVSFYNNEISEKSEIFDDQFSVERPDGSNFTLKIRSTKLEDSAMYFCASSASVIGPGYGYTFGSGTRLTVV.

This clonotype showed up many times. The CDR3 sequence: CASSLGWQGRSLGANVLTF. The CDR3 DNA reads as TGTGCCAGCAGCTTAGGTTGGCAGGGGCGCTCTCTTGGGGCCAACGTCCTGACTTTC. This chain uses TRBV7-2 with TRBJ2-6; D possibly corresponds to TRBD1 (6 bases). The CDR3 consists of 19 residues. V was clipped by 1 base and J by 3 bases, with 19 bases between them. CDR1 and CDR2 (germline): SGHTA, FQGNSA.

The rearrangement joins TRBV25-1 to TRBJ2-2; the match to TRBD1 covers 7 bases. CDR1 is MGHDK and CDR2 is SYGVNS in the germline V gene. The V gene end was trimmed by 8 bases and the J gene end by 2 bases; junction bases not matched to a gene: 5. CDR3 length: 14 residues. CDR3 DNA: TGTGCCAGCCCACAGGGGAGAAACACCGGGGAGCTGTTTTTT. As protein: CASPQGRNTGELFF.

This clonotype was detected a few times. The V gene is TRBV7-2, the J gene TRBJ1-1; D not certain. The germline gives CDR1 SGHTA, CDR2 FQGNSA. V gave up 0 bases and J gave up 1 base, with 6 bases separating them. CDR3 length: 14 amino acids. The CDR3 sequence: CASSLADGNTEAFF. The CDR3 DNA is TGTGCCAGCAGCTTAGCGGACGGGAACACTGAAGCTTTCTTT. The full variable domain, rest sourced from reference TRBV7-2 and TRBJ1-1, is GAGVSQSPSNKVTEKGKDVELRCDPISGHTALYWYRQSLGQGLEFLIYFQGNSAPDKSGLPSDRFSAERTGGSVSTLTIQRTQQEDSAVYLCASSLADGNTEAFFGQGTRLTVV.

This clonotype was observed many times. It is likely a read error, because the conserved phenylalanine at the end of the CDR3 is missing. The DNA is left out, because the CDR3 cannot be placed on it with certainty; the CDR3 is given as TCRdb lists it. The chain recombines TRBV20-1 with TRBJ1-4; the table's D call TRBD1 went unverified against the DNA. The CDR3 is 8 amino acids long, termini counted. Germline loops: CDR1 DFQATT, CDR2 SNEGSKA (reference sequence). CDR3 in amino acids: CSATEVAG.

The V gene is TRBV7-3, the J gene TRBJ1-1; 11 positions match TRBD1. The CDR3 is made up of 16 amino acids. After removal of 5 bases from V and 4 bases from J, the junction contained 9 bases not matched to a gene. Germline CDR1 reads SGHTA; CDR2 reads FQGTGA. The DNA for the CDR3 is TGTGCCAGCAGCCTTGGGACAGGGGGGATTTTCACTGAAGCTTTCTTT. Its protein product is CASSLGTGGIFTEAFF. The full variable domain, completed using reference TRBV7-3 and TRBJ1-1, is GAGVSQTPSNKVTEKGKYVELRCDPISGHTALYWYRQSLGQGPEFLIYFQGTGAADDSGLPNDRFFAVRPEGSVSTLKIQRTERGDSAVYLCASSLGTGGIFTEAFFGQGTRLTVV.

This clonotype occurred once. The chain joins TRBV29-1 to TRBJ2-7, with 9 positions matching TRBD2. CDR1 is SQVTM and CDR2 is ANQGSEA in the germline V gene. This CDR3 region has 12 residues. After removal of 2 bases from V and 6 bases from J, the junction contained 2 bases not matched to a gene. The CDR3: CSVELAGSEQYF. CDR3 in DNA: TGCAGCGTTGAACTAGCGGGATCCGAGCAGTACTTC.